One sample yielded the 7 T cell receptor beta chains listed below, sequenced in a study of shared clonotypes between healthy human individuals. TCRdb keeps only in-frame clones here, not all; method: immunoSEQ multiplex PCR. The sample has nearly 1 million clones, less than 85% seen once. The specimen was memory CD4+ T cells sorted from blood. Subset given: CD45RA-negative fraction. The receptors come from a man younger than 35 in good health.

This clone was seen ten or more times. The chain links TRBV5-4 to TRBJ2-7, with 8 nucleotides matching TRBD1. The ends lost 0 bases at V and 5 bases at J; junction bases unmatched: 7. CDR3 length: 15 residues. Germline V gives CDR1 SGHNT, CDR2 YYREEE (reference sequence). CDR3 residues: CASSLAGTGINEQYF. CDR3 nucleotide sequence: TGTGCCAGCAGCTTGGCCGGGACAGGAATAAACGAGCAGTACTTC.

There are many counts of this clone. The gene calls are TRBV30 and TRBJ1-2; D is unclear. Trimming removed 2 bases from V and 4 bases from J, with 5 bases in between. The CDR3 has 11 amino acids. In germline, CDR1 is GTSNPN, CDR2 SVGIG (reference sequence). CDR3 DNA sequence: TGTGCCTGGAGTCACAGCTATGGCTACACCTTC. Protein: CAWSHSYGYTF.

The sample holds one count of this clone. This CDR3 is also generated by other DNA sequences in the sample. The V gene is TRBV2, the J gene TRBJ2-7, with 9 bases fitting TRBD1. CDR3 length equals 12 residues. With V trimmed by 6 bases and J by 4 bases, 1 base remained unmatched. Germline V CDR1 and CDR2: SNHLY, FYNNEI. Here the CDR3 reads CASRDRGYEQYF. CDR3 nucleotide sequence: TGTGCCAGCAGAGACAGGGGGTACGAGCAGTACTTC.

The chain carries TRBV7-2 and TRBJ1-2; TRBD1 matches at 9 bases. Per the germline V gene, CDR1 is SGHTA and CDR2 is FQGNSA. V shed 5 bases, J shed 2 bases, and the junction held 12 bases outside the gene matches. CDR3 length equals 17 residues. The CDR3 loop is CASSRSVLGTGNYGYTF. The CDR3, as DNA: TGTGCCAGCAGCCGATCCGTCCTCGGGACAGGGAACTATGGCTACACCTTC.

V is TRBV28 and J is TRBJ2-7, with 7 bases matching TRBD1. The CDR3 runs 16 residues. The junction had 10 bases not matched to a gene; V was cut back by 3 bases and J by 2 bases. Germline lookup yields CDR1 MDHEN and CDR2 SYDVKM. Here the CDR3 reads CASSFRGQQKPYEQYF. The CDR3 DNA reads as TGTGCCAGCAGTTTCCGGGGACAGCAAAAACCCTACGAGCAGTACTTC.

This clone was observed a single time. This chain uses TRBV11-2 with TRBJ2-1; weak D call: TRBD1 (6 bases). CDR1 is SGHAT, CDR2 FQNNGV, per germline. This CDR3 contains 16 residues. V gave up 5 bases and J gave up 4 bases, with 18 bases separating them. Here the CDR3 reads CASSARTGIGYNEQFF. The CDR3 DNA reads as TGTGCCAGCAGCGCACGCACAGGGATCGGGTACAATGAGCAGTTCTTC. The whole variable domain, filled in from reference TRBV11-2 and TRBJ2-1, reads EAGVAQSPRYKIIEKRQSVAFWCNPISGHATLYWYQQILGQGPKLLIQFQNNGVVDDSQLPKDRFSAERLKGVDSTLKIQPAKLEDSAVYLCASSARTGIGYNEQFFGPGTRLTVL.

The chain is built from TRBV18 and TRBJ2-2, with 7 bases that match TRBD2. Germline trimming cut 2 bases from V and 0 bases from J; bases unmatched to any gene: 3. Looked up from germline, CDR1 is KGHSH and CDR2 is LQKENI. The CDR3 runs to 16 residues. The CDR3 DNA reads TGTGCCAGCTCACCAAGCCTAGCGGCGAACACCGGGGAGCTGTTTTTT. This encodes CASSPSLAANTGELFF.